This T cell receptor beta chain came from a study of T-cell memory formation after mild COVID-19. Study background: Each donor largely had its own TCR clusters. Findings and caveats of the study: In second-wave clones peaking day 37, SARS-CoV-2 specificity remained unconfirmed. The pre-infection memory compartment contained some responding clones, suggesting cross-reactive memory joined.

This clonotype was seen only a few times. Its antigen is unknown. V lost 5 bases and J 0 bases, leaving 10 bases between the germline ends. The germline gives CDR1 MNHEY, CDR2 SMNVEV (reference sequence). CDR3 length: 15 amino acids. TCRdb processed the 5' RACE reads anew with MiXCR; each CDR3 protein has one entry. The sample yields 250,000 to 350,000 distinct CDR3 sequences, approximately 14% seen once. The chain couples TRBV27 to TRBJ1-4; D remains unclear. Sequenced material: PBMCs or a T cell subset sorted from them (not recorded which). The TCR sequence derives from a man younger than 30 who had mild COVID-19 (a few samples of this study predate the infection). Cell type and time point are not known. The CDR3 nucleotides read TGTGCCAGCAGTCCCCACAGAGCAACTAATGAAAAACTGTTTTTT. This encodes CASSPHRATNEKLFF.